The present T cell receptor (beta chain) was sequenced within a study of blood T cell repertoires in COVID-19. Study-wide background: Acute-phase and convalescent COVID-19 samples originated in the United States, Italy and Spain. In each case, the material was cDNA or gDNA derived from T cells, B-cell-depleted T cells, or PBMCs.

Per the study methods: Amplified reference gene primers provided the basis for estimating nucleated cell counts. Sequencing used immunoSEQ multiplex PCR; TCRdb keeps in-frame clones, though not all of them. Clone size and V and J calls were adopted from that table, with D and trimming inferred from the DNA. Here the sample spans 150,000 to 200,000 clones, 80% to 90% being singletons. The trim removed 3 bases at V and 11 bases at J, leaving 14 bases unmatched. Germline-derived CDR1 and CDR2 are KGHSH and LQKENI. The CDR3 sequence is 17 residues long. The sequenced sample was peripheral blood. The receptor comes from a man aged 50 to 59 with active or convalescent COVID-19. The chain joins TRBV18 to TRBJ2-2; TRBD2 matches 11 bases. CDR3 DNA: TGTGCCAGCTCACCCCCCCCTAGCGGGGGGCCGTGGAGAGAGCTGTTTTTT. It is translated as CASSPPPSGGPWRELFF.